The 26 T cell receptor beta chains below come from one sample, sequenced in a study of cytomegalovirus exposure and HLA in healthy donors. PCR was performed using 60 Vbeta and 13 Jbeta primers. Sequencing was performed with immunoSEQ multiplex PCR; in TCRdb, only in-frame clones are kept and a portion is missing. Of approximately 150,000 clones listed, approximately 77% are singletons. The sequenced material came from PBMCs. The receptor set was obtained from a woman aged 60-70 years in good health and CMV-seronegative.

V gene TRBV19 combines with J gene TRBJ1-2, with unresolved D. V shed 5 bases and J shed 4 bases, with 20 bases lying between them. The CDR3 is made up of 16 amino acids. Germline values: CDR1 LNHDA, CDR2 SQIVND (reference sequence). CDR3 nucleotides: TGTGCCAGTAGTGCCTCCGCTTTCCCGCTAGGCTATGGCTACACCTTC. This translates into CASSASAFPLGYGYTF.

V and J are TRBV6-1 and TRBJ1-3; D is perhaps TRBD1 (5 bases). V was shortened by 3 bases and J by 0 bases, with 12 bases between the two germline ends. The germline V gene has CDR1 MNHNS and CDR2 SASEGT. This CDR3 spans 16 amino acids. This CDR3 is CASSEQGGSSGNTIYF. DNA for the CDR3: TGTGCCAGCAGTGAGCAGGGAGGCTCCTCTGGAAACACCATATATTTT.

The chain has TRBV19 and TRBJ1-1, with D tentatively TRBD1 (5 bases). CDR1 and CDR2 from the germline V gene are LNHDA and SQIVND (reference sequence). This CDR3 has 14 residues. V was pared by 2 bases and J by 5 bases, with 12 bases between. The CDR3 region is CASSISGGWTEAFF. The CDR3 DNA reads TGTGCCAGTAGTATAAGCGGGGGGTGGACTGAAGCTTTCTTT.

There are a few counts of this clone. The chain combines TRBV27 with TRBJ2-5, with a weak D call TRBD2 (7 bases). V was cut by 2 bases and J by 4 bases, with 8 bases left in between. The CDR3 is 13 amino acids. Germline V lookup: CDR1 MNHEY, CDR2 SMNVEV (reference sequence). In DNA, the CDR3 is TGTGCCAGCAGTTTAAGGGGGGGAGAGACCCAGTACTTC. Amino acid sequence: CASSLRGGETQYF.

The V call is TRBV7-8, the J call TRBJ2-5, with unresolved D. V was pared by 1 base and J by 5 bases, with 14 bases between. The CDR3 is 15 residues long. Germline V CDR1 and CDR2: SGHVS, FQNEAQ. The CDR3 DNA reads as TGTGCCAGCAGCTTAGGGGCCCAAGAGTGGGAGACCCAGTACTTC. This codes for CASSLGAQEWETQYF.

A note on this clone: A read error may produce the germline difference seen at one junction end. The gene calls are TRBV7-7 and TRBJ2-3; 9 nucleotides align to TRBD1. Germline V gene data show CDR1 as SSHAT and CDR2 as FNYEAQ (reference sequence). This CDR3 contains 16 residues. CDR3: CASSLSPGQGEDTQYF. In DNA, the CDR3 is TGTGCTAGCAGCTTATCTCCGGGACAGGGCGAAGATACGCAGTATTTT.

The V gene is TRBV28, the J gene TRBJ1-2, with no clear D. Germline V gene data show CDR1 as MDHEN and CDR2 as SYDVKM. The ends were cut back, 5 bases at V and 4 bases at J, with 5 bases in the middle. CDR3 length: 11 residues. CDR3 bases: TGTGCCAGCAGTCTAAGCTATGGCTACACCTTC. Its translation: CASSLSYGYTF.

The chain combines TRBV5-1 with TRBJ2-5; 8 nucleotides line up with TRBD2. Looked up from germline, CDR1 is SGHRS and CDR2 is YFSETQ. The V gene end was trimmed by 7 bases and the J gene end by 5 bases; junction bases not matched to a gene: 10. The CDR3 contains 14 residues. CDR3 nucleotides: TGCGCCAGCTGCCGGGGGGGGCTTTTGGAGACCCAGTACTTC. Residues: CASCRGGLLETQYF. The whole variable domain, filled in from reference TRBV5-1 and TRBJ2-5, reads KAGVTQTPRYLIKTRGQQVTLSCSPISGHRSVSWYQQTPGQGLQFLFEYFSETQRNKGNFPGRFSGRQFSNSRSEMNVSTLELGDSALYLCASCRGGLLETQYFGPGTRLLVL.

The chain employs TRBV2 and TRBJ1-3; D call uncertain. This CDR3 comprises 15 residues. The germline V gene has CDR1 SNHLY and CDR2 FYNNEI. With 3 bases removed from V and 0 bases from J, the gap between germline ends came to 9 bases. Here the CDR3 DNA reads TGTGCCAGCAGTGATGGGTGGAGCTCTGGAAACACCATATATTTT. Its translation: CASSDGWSSGNTIYF.

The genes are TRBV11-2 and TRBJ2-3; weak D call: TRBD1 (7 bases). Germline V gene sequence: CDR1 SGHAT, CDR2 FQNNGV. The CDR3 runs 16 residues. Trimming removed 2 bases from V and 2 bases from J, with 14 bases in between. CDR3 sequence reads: CASSLRRDSYTDTQYF. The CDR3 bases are TGTGCCAGCAGCTTAAGGCGGGACAGCTACACAGATACGCAGTATTTT.

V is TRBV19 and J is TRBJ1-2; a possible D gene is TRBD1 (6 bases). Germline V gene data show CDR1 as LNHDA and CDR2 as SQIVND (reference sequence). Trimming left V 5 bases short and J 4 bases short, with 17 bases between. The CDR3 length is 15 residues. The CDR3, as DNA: TGTGCCAGTAGTCCTAGAACCGGGACACGCTATGGCTACACCTTC. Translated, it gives CASSPRTGTRYGYTF.

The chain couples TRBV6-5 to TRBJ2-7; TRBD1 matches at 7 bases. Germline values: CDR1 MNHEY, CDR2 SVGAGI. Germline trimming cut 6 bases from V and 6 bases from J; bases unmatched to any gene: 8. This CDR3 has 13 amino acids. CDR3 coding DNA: TGTGCCAGCAGACGGGACAGACCCTCCGAGCAGTACTTC. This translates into CASRRDRPSEQYF.

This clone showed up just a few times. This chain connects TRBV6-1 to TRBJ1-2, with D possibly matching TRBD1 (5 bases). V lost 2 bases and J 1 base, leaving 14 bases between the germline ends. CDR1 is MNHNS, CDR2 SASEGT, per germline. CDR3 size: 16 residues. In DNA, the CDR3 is TGTGCCAGCAGTGAATTAGGGGCGCAACTTAACTATGGCTACACCTTC. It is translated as CASSELGAQLNYGYTF.

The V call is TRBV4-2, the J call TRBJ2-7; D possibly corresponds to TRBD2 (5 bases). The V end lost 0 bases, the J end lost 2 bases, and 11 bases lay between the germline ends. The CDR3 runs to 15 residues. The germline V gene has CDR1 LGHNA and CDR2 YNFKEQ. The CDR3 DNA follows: TGTGCCAGCAGCCAAGACATGGGCGGGCCCTACGAGCAGTACTTC. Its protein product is CASSQDMGGPYEQYF.

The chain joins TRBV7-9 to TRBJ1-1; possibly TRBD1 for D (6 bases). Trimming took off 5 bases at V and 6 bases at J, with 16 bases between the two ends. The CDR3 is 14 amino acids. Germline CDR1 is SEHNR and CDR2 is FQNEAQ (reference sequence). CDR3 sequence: CASSQRQDVAEAFF. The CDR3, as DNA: TGTGCCAGCAGCCAGCGACAGGACGTCGCTGAAGCTTTCTTT.

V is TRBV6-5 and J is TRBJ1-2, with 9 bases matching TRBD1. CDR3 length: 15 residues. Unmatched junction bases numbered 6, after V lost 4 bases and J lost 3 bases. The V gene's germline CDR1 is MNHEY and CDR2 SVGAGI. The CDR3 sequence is CASSSPGQGYYGYTF. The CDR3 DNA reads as TGTGCCAGCAGTTCCCCGGGACAGGGCTACTATGGCTACACCTTC.

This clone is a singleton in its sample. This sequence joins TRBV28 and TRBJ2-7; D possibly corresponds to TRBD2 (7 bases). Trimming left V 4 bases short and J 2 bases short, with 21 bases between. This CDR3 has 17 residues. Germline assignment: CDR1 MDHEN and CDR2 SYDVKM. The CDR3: CASSSRGASGATYEQYF. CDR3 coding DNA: TGTGCCAGCAGTTCCCGGGGGGCTAGCGGAGCTACCTACGAGCAGTACTTC.

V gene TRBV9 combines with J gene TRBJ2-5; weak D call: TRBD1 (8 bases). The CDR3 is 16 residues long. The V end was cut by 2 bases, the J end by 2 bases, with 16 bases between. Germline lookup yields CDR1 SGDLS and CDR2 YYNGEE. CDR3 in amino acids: CASSVREQGGQETQYF. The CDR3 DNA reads TGTGCCAGCAGCGTCCGAGAACAGGGGGGGCAAGAGACCCAGTACTTC.

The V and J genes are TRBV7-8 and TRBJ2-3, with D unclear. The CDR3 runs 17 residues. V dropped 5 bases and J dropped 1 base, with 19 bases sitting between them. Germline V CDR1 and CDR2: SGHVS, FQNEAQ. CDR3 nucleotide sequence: TGTGCCAGCAGCCCATGGTCGGGTACTGTTGGCACAGATACGCAGTATTTT. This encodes CASSPWSGTVGTDTQYF.

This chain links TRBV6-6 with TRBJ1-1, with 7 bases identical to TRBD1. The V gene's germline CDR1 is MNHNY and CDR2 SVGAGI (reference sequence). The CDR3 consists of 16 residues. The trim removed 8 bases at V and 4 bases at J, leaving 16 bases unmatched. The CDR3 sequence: CASASGTDIRGTEAFF. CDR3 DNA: TGTGCCAGCGCCTCCGGGACAGATATTCGGGGCACTGAAGCTTTCTTT.

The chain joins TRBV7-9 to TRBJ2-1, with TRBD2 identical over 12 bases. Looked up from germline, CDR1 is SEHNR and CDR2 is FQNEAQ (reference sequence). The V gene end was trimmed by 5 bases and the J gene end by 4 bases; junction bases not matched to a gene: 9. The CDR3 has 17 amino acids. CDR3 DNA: TGTGCCAGCAGCAACCGGACTAGCGGGATTAAGTACAATGAGCAGTTCTTC. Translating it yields CASSNRTSGIKYNEQFF.

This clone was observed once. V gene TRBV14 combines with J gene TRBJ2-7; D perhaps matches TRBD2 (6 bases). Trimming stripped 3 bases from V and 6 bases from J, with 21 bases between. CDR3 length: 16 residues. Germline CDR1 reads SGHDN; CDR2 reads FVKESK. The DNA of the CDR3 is TGTGCCAGCAGCCAGTTCGGAGGGTCCGTTTGGTCCGAGCAGTACTTC. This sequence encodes CASSQFGGSVWSEQYF.

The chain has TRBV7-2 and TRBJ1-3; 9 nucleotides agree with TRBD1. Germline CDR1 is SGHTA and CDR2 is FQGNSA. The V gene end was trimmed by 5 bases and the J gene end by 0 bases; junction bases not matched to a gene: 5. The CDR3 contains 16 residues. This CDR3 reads CASSQRQGGSGNTIYF. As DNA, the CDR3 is TGTGCCAGCAGCCAGAGACAGGGGGGCTCTGGAAACACCATATATTTT.

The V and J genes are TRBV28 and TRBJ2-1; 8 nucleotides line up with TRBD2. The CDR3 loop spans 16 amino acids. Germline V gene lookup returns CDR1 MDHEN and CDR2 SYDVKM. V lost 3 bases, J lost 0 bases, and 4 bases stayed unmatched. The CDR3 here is CASSLGGGSSYNEQFF. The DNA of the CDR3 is TGTGCCAGCAGTTTGGGCGGGGGGAGCTCCTACAATGAGCAGTTCTTC.

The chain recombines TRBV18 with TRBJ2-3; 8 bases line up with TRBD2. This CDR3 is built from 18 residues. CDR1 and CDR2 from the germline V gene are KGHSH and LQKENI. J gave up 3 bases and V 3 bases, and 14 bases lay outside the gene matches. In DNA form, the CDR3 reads TGTGCCAGCTCACCTGCCGCGGTTAGCTCTAGCGGGACAGATACGCAGTATTTT. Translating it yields CASSPAAVSSSGTDTQYF.

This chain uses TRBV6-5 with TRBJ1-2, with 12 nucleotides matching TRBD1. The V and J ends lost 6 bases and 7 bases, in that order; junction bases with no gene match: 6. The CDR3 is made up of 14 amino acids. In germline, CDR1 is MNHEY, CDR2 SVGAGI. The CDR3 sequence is CASSRGQGAPGYTF. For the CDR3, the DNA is TGTGCCAGCAGCCGGGGACAGGGGGCTCCTGGCTACACCTTC.